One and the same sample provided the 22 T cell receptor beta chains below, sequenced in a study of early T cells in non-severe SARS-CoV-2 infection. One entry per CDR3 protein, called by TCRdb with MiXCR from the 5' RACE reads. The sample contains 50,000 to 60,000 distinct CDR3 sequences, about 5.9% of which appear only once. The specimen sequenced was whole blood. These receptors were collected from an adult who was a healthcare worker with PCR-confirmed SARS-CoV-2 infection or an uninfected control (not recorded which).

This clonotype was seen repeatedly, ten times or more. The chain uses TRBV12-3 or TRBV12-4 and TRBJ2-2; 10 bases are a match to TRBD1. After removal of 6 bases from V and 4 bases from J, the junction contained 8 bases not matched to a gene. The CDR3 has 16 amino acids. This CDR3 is CASRQRQGAATGELFF. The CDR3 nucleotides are TGTGCCAGCAGGCAACGACAGGGGGCGGCCACCGGGGAGCTGTTTTTT.

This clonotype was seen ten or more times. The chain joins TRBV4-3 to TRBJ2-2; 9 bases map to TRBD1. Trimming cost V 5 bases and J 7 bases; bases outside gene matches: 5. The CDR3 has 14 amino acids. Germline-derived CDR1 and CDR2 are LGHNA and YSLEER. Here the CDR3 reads CASSTGDRDGELFF. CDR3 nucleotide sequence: TGCGCCAGCAGCACCGGGGACAGGGACGGGGAGCTGTTTTTT.

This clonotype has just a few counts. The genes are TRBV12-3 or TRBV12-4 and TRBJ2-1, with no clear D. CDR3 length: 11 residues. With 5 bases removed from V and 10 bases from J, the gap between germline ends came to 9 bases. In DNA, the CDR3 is TGTGCCAGCAGTCTTAGTGGGGAGCAGTTCTTC. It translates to CASSLSGEQFF.

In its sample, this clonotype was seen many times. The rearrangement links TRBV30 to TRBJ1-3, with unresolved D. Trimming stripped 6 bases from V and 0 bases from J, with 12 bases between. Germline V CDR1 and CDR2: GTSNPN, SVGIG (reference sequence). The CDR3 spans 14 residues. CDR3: CACQTGSSGNTIYF. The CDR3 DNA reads TGTGCCTGTCAGACGGGCTCCTCTGGAAACACCATATATTTT.

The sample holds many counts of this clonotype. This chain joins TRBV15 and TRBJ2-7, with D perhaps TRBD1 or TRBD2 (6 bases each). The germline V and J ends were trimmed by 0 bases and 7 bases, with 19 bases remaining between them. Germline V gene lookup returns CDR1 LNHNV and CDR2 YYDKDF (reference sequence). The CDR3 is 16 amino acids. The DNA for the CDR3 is TGTGCCACCAGCAGAGATCTGGGGGGCTTTGGGGAAGAGCAGTACTTC. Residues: CATSRDLGGFGEEQYF.

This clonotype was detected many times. The CDR3: CASSMTVMIGYTF. The CDR3 region has the DNA TGTGCCAGCAGCATGACAGTTATGATCGGCTACACCTTC. The gene calls are TRBV6-2 or TRBV6-3 and TRBJ1-2; a weak D match, TRBD1 (5 bases). V was trimmed by 6 bases and J by 8 bases, leaving 16 bases between them. This CDR3 region has 13 residues. Germline-derived CDR1 and CDR2 are MNHEY and SVGEGT.

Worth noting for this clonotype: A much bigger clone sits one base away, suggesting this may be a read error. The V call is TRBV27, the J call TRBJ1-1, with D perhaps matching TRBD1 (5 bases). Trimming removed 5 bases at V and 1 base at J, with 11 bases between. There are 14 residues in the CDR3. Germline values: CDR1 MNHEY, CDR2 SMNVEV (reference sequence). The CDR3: CASSPRTPNTEAFF. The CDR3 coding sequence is TGTGCCAGCAGTCCCCGGACACCGAACACTGAAGCTTTCTTT.

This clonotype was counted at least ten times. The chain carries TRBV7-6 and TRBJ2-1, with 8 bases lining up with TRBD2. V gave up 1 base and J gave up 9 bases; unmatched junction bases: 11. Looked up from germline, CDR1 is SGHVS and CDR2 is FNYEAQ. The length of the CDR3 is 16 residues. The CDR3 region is CASSLGPGTSHGEQFF. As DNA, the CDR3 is TGTGCCAGCAGCTTAGGACCTGGGACTAGTCATGGTGAGCAGTTCTTC.

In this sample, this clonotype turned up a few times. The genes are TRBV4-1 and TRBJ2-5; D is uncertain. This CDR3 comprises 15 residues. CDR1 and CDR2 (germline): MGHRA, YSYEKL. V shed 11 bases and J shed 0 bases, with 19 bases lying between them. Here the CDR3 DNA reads TGCGCCTCTGGGGTAGGCAGGAGCGACCAAGAGACCCAGTACTTC. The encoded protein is CASGVGRSDQETQYF.

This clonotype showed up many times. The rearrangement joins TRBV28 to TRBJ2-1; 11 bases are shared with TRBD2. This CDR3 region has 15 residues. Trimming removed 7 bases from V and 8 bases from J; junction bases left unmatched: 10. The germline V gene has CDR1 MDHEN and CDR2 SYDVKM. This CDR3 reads CASNLAGGAGHEQFF. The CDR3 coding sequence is TGTGCCAGCAACTTAGCGGGGGGGGCCGGACATGAGCAGTTCTTC.

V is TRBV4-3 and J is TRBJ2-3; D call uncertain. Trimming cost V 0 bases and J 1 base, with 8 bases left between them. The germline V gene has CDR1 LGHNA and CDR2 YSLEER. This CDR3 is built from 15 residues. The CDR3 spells CASSQDGSRTDTQYF. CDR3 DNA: TGCGCCAGCAGCCAAGACGGCAGCCGCACAGATACGCAGTATTTT.

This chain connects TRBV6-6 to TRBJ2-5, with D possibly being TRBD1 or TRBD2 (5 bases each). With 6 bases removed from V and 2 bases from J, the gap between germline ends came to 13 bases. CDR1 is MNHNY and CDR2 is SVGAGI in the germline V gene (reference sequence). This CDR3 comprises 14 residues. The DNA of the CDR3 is TGTGCCAGCAGGCCGGGACCGAGGCAAGAGACCCAGTACTTC. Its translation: CASRPGPRQETQYF.

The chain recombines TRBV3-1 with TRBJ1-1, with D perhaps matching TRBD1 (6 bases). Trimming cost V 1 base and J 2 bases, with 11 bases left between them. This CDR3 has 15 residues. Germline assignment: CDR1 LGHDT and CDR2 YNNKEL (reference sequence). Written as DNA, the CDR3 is TGTGCCAGCAGCCAAGTAGGACAGAGAAACACTGAAGCTTTCTTT. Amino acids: CASSQVGQRNTEAFF.

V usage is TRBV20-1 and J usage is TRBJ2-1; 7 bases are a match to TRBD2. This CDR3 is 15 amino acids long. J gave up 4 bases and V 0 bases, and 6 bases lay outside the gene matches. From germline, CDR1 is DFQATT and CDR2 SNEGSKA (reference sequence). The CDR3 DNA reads TGCAGTGCTAGAGAGCCCCGGGGGGATTACAATGAGCAGTTCTTC. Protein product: CSAREPRGDYNEQFF.

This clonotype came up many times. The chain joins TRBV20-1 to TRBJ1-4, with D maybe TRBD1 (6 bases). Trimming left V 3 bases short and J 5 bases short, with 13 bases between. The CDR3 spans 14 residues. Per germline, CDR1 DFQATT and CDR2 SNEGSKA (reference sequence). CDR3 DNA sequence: TGCAGTGCTAGGACGACAGGAGGGAATGAAAAACTGTTTTTT. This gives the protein CSARTTGGNEKLFF.

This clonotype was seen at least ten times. DNA of the CDR3: TGTGCCAGCAGCCCCCAAGGCGGGACCTATGGCTACACCTTC. Encoded protein: CASSPQGGTYGYTF. This chain connects TRBV6-5 to TRBJ1-2, with D possibly matching TRBD1 (5 bases). The germline V gene has CDR1 MNHEY and CDR2 SVGAGI. CDR3 length equals 14 residues. V shed 6 bases and J shed 4 bases, with 15 bases lying between them.

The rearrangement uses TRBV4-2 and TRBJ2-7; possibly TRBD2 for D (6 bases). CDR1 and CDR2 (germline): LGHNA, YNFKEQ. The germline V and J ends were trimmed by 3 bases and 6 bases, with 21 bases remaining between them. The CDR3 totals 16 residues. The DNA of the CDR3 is TGTGCCAGCAGCCAGTCGGAGGGAGTGGGATGGGGCGAGCAGTACTTC. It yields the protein CASSQSEGVGWGEQYF.

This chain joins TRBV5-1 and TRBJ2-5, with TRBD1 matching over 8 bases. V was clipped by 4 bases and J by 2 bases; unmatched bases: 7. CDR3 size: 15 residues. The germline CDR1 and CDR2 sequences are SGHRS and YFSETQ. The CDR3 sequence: CASSADRGRQETQYF. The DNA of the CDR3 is TGCGCCAGCAGCGCCGACAGGGGTCGGCAAGAGACCCAGTACTTC.

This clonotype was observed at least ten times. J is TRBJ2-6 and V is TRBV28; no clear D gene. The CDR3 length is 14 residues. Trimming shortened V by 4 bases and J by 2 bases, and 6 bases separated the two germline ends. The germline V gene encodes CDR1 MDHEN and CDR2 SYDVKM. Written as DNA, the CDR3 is TGTGCCAGCAGTTCATATACTGGGGCCAACGTCCTGACTTTC. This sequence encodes CASSSYTGANVLTF.

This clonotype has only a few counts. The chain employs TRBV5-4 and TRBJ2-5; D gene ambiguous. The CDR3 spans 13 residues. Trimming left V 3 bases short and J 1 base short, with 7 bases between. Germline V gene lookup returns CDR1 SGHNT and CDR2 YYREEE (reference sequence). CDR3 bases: TGTGCCAGCAGCTACCAAAGCCAAGAGACCCAGTACTTC. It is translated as CASSYQSQETQYF.

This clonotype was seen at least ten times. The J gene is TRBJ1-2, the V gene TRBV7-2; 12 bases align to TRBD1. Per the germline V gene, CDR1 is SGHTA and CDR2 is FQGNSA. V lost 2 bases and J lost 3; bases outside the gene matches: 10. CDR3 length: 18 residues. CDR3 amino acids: CASSLIGTGGVGDYGYTF. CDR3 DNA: TGTGCCAGCAGCTTAATAGGGACAGGGGGCGTCGGGGACTATGGCTACACCTTC. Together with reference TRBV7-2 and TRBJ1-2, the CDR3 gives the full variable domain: GAGVSQSPSNKVTEKGKDVELRCDPISGHTALYWYRQSLGQGLEFLIYFQGNSAPDKSGLPSDRFSAERTGGSVSTLTIQRTQQEDSAVYLCASSLIGTGGVGDYGYTFGSGTRLTVV.

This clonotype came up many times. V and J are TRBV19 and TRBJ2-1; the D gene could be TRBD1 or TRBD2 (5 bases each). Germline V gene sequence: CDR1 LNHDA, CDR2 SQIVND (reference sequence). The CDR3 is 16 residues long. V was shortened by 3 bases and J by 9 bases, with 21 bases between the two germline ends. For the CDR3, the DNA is TGTGCCAGTAGTATCTCCGACAGAAGGAGGTATGGTGAGCAGTTCTTC. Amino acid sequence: CASSISDRRRYGEQFF.